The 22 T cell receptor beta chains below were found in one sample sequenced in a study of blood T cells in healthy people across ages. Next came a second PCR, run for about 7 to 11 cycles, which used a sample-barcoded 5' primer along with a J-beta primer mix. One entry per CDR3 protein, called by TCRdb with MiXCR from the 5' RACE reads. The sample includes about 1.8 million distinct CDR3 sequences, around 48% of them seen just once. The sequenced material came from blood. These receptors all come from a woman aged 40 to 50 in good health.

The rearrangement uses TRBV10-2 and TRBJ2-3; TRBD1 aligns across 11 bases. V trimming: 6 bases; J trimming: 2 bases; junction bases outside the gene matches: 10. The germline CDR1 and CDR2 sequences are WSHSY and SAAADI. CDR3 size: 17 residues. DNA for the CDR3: TGCGCCAGCAGGGCCAGGAAAGGACAGGGGGCCACAGATACGCAGTATTTT. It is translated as CASRARKGQGATDTQYF.

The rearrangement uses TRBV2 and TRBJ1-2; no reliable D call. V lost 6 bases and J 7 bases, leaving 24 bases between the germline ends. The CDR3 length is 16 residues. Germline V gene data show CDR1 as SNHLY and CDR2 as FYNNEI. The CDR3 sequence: CASSPDILGVDCGYTF. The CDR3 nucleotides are TGTGCCAGCAGCCCCGACATCCTCGGCGTAGATTGTGGCTACACCTTC.

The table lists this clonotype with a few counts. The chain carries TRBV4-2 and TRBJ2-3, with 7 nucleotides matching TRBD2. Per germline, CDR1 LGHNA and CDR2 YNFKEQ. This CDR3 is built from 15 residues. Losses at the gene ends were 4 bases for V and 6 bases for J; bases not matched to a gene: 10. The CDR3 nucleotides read TGTGCCAGCAGCCCCCGGGGGGAGGGAGGGGATACGCAGTATTTT. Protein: CASSPRGEGGDTQYF.

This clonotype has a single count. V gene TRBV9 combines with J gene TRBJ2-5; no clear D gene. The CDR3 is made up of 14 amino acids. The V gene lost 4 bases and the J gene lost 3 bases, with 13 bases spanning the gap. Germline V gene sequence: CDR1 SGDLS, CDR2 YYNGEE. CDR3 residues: CASSPIEAKETQYF. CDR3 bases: TGTGCCAGCAGCCCTATTGAGGCTAAAGAGACCCAGTACTTC.

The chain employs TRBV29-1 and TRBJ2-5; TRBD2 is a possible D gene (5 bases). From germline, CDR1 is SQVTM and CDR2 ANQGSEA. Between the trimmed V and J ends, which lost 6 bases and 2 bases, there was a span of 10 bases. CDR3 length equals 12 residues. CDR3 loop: CSVSREQETQYF. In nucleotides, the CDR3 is TGCAGCGTATCGAGGGAACAAGAGACCCAGTACTTC.

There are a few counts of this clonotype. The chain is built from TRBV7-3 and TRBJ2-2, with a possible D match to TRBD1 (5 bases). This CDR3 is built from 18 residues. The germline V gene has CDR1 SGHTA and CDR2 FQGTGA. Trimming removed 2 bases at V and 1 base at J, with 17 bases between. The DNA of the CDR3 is TGTGCCAGCAGCTTAGCGTCGGACAACTACCAGAACACCGGGGAGCTGTTTTTT. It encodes CASSLASDNYQNTGELFF.

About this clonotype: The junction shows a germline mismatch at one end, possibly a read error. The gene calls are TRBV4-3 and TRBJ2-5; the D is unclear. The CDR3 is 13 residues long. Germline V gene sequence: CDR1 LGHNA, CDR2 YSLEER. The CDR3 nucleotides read TGTGCCAGCAGCCAAGATGTACAAGAGACCCAGTACTTC. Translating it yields CASSQDVQETQYF.

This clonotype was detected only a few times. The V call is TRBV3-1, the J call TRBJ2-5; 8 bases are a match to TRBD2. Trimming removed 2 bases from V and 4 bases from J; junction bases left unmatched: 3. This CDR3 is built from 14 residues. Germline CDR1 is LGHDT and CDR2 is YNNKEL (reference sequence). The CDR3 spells CASSQTSGVETQYF. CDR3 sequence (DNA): TGTGCCAGCAGCCAAACTAGCGGCGTAGAGACCCAGTACTTC.

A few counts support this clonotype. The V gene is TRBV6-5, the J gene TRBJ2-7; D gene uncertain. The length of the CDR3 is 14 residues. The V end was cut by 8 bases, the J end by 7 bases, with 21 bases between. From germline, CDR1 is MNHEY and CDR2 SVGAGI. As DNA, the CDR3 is TGTGCCAGCTTCCTTAAGGGCCCCTATTTAGAGCAGTACTTC. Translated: CASFLKGPYLEQYF.

CDR3 protein: CASSFPGTTSYEQYF. CDR3 DNA sequence: TGTGCCAGCAGCTTCCCCGGGACAACATCCTACGAGCAGTACTTC. The chain is built from TRBV7-9 and TRBJ2-7; D may be TRBD1 (6 bases). In germline, CDR1 is SEHNR, CDR2 FQNEAQ (reference sequence). The germline V and J ends were trimmed by 3 bases and 1 base, with 13 bases remaining between them. CDR3 length: 15 amino acids.

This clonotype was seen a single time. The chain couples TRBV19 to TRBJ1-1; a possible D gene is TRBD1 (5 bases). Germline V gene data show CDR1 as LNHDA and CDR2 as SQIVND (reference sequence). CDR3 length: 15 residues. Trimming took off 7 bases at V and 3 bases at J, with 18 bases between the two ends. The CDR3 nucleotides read TGTGCCAGTACGAGGGGTTCCAAGGCGGACACTGAAGCTTTCTTT. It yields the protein CASTRGSKADTEAFF. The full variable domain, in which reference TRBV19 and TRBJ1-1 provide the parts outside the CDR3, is DGGITQSPKYLFRKEGQNVTLSCEQNLNHDAMYWYRQDPGQGLRLIYYSQIVNDFQKGDIAEGYSVSREKKESFPLTVTSAQKNPTAFYLCASTRGSKADTEAFFGQGTRLTVV.

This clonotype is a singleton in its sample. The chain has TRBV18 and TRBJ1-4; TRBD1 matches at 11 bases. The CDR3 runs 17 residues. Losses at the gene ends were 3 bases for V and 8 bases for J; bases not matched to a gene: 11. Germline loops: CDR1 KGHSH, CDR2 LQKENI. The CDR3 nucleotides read TGTGCCAGCTCACCTCTCGGACAGGGGGCGGTCGGCGAAAAACTGTTTTTT. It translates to CASSPLGQGAVGEKLFF.

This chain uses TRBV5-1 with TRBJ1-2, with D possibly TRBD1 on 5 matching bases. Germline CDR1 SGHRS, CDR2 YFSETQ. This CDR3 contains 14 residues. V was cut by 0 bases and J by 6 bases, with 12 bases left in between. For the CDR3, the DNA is TGCGCCAGCAGCTTGGCATCGACAGAGGATGGCTACACCTTC. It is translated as CASSLASTEDGYTF.

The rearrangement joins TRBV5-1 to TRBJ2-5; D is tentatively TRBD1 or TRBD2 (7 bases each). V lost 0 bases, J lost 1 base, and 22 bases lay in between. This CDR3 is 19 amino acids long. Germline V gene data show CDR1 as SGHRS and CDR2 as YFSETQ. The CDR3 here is CASSLAPIQGRGGQETQYF. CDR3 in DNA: TGCGCCAGCAGCTTGGCTCCCATACAGGGGAGGGGCGGCCAAGAGACCCAGTACTTC.

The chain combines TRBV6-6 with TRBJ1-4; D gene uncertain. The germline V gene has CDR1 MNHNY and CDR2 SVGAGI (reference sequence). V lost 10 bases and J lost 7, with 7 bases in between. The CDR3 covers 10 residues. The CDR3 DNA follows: TGTGCCACCGCTGGTGAAAAACTGTTTTTT. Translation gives CATAGEKLFF.

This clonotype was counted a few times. This CDR3 reads CASSFAGMNTEAFF. The CDR3 DNA reads TGTGCCAGCAGCTTCGCAGGGATGAACACTGAAGCTTTCTTT. The chain carries TRBV11-3 and TRBJ1-1; D may be TRBD1 (5 bases). The CDR3 consists of 14 residues. Germline CDR1 SGHNT, CDR2 YENEEA. V dropped 3 bases and J dropped 0 bases, with 8 bases sitting between them.

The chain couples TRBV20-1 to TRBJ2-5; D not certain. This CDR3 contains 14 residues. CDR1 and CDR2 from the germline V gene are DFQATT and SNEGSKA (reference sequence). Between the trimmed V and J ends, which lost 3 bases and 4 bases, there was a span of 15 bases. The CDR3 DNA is TGCAGTGCTAGTGGTGCCTTCTTGGGAGAGACCCAGTACTTC. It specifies CSASGAFLGETQYF.

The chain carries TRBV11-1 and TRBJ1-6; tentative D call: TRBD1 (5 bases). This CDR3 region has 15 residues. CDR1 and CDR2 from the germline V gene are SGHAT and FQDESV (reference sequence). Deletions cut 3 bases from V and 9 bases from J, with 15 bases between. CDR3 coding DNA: TGTGCCAGCAGCTTGCGGGCCCCGAGGGGTTCACCCCTCCACTTT. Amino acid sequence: CASSLRAPRGSPLHF.

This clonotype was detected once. CDR3 sequence (DNA): TGTGCCAGCAGTTGGGGGCAGGGGGTCCAAGAGACCCAGTACTTC. Translating gives CASSWGQGVQETQYF. V usage is TRBV6-6 and J usage is TRBJ2-5, with 7 bases fitting TRBD1. CDR1 MNHNY and CDR2 SVGAGI come from the germline V gene (reference sequence). The CDR3 is 15 amino acids. V trimming: 4 bases; J trimming: 1 base; junction bases outside the gene matches: 6.

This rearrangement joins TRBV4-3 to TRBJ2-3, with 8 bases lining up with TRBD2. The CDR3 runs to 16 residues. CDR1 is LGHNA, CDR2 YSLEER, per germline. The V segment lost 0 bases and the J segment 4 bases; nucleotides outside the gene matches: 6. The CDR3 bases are TGCGCCAGCAGCCAAGATGGACTAGCTGGGGCAGATACGCAGTATTTT. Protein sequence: CASSQDGLAGADTQYF.

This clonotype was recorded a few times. CDR3 nucleotide sequence: TGTGCCATCAGTGCCCTGGGGAACACTGAAGCTTTCTTT. Its protein is CAISALGNTEAFF. The chain links TRBV10-3 to TRBJ1-1; no firm D call. The V gene lost 4 bases and the J gene lost 1 base, with 7 bases spanning the gap. Looked up from germline, CDR1 is ENHRY and CDR2 is SYGVKD. The CDR3 has 13 residues.

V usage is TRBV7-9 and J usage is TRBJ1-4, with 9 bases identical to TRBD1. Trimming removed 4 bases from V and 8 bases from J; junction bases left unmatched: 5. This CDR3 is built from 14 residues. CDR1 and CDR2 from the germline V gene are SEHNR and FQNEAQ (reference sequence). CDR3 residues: CASSWDRAGEKLFF. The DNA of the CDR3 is TGTGCCAGCAGCTGGGACAGGGCAGGGGAAAAACTGTTTTTT.